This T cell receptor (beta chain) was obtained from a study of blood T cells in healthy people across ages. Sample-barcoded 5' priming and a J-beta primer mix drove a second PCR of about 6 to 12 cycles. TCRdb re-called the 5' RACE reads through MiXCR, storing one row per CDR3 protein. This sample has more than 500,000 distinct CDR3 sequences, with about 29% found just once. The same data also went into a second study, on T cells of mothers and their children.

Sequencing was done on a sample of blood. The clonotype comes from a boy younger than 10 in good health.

As DNA, the CDR3 is TGCGCCAGCAGCCTCGGGACAGTAGGAGAAAAACTGTTTTTT. This codes for CASSLGTVGEKLFF. V and J are TRBV5-1 and TRBJ1-4; 7 nucleotides match TRBD1. The CDR3 covers 14 residues. CDR1 and CDR2 (germline): SGHRS, YFSETQ. The V gene end was trimmed by 4 bases and the J gene end by 8 bases; junction bases not matched to a gene: 8.